This T cell receptor beta chain was identified in a study of patients and donors after allogeneic stem cell transplantation. Unmatched junction bases numbered 10, after V lost 1 base and J lost 6 bases. There are 17 residues in the CDR3. Germline V gene lookup returns CDR1 KGHSH and CDR2 LQKENI. TCRdb passed the RT-PCR reads through MiXCR, listing each CDR3 protein once. The table lists some 960,000 distinct CDR3 sequences, around 17% of them singletons. The receptor was derived from a human donor who was either an allogeneic HSCT recipient or a stem cell or donor lymphocyte infusion donor (not recorded which). It is not recorded whose cells these are; they may come from a transplant donor. The gene calls are TRBV18 and TRBJ1-2; 11 bases map to TRBD1. Sequences were obtained from blood, either unsorted or a sorted T cell fraction (not recorded which). The CDR3 region is CASSPRTGGVSGNGYTF. In nucleotides, the CDR3 is TGTGCCAGCTCACCACGGACAGGGGGCGTTTCGGGGAATGGCTACACCTTC. The full variable domain, completed using reference TRBV18 and TRBJ1-2, is NAGVMQNPRHLVRRRGQEARLRCSPMKGHSHVYWYRQLPEEGLKFMVYLQKENIIDESGMPKERFSAEFPKEGPSILRIQQVVRGDSAAYFCASSPRTGGVSGNGYTFGSGTRLTVV.